One and the same sample provided the 7 T cell receptor beta chains below, sequenced in a study of cytomegalovirus exposure and HLA in healthy donors. The PCR employed 60 Vbeta primers together with 13 Jbeta primers. The method was immunoSEQ multiplex PCR; TCRdb's version includes in-frame clones alone and lacks a portion of them. The sample lists tens of thousands of clones; about 81% were seen once. Sequenced material: PBMCs. The receptors were gathered from a woman between 40 and 55 years old in good health and CMV-seronegative.

The genes are TRBV7-9 and TRBJ2-7, with 8 bases lining up with TRBD2. V lost 0 bases and J lost 4; bases outside the gene matches: 8. The germline CDR1 and CDR2 sequences are SEHNR and FQNEAQ (reference sequence). The CDR3 totals 16 residues. The CDR3 sequence is CASSLARGTSTYEQYF. The CDR3 DNA reads as TGTGCCAGCAGCTTAGCGCGGGGGACTAGTACGTACGAGCAGTACTTC.

The genes are TRBV30 and TRBJ1-3, with D perhaps TRBD1 (5 bases). The length of the CDR3 is 14 residues. CDR1 and CDR2 (germline): GTSNPN, SVGIG (reference sequence). The CDR3, as DNA: TGTGCGGGAAACAGGTTGGGCTCTGGAAACACCATATATTTT. Its protein is CAGNRLGSGNTIYF.

The V and J genes are TRBV28 and TRBJ2-7; TRBD2 is a possible D gene (6 bases). The CDR3 length is 12 residues. Trimming left V 8 bases short and J 7 bases short, with 15 bases between. Germline V gene data show CDR1 as MDHEN and CDR2 as SYDVKM. The CDR3 DNA follows: TGTGCCAGCGGGATAGCGGTTGGGGAGCAGTACTTC. Protein product: CASGIAVGEQYF.

The chain joins TRBV7-2 to TRBJ1-4; possibly TRBD1 for D (5 bases). The germline V gene encodes CDR1 SGHTA and CDR2 FQGNSA. Deletions cut 7 bases from V and 9 bases from J, with 15 bases between. This CDR3 is 13 amino acids long. The CDR3, as DNA: TGTGCCAGCAACGCATGGGGGGGGAAAAAACTGTTTTTT. It specifies CASNAWGGKKLFF.

A single count supports this clone. V usage is TRBV5-1 and J usage is TRBJ2-5; the D gene is possibly TRBD1 (6 bases). There are 13 residues in the CDR3. Trimming shortened V by 1 base and J by 9 bases, and 13 bases separated the two germline ends. Looked up from germline, CDR1 is SGHRS and CDR2 is YFSETQ. The DNA of the CDR3 is TGCGCCAGCAGCTTGAGGGGGATGGAGGCCCAGTACTTC. Protein: CASSLRGMEAQYF. Full variable domain (remainder filled in from reference TRBV5-1 and TRBJ2-5): KAGVTQTPRYLIKTRGQQVTLSCSPISGHRSVSWYQQTPGQGLQFLFEYFSETQRNKGNFPGRFSGRQFSNSRSEMNVSTLELGDSALYLCASSLRGMEAQYFGPGTRLLVL.

The genes are TRBV6-5 and TRBJ1-6; 8 bases line up with TRBD1. The germline CDR1 and CDR2 sequences are MNHEY and SVGAGI. This CDR3 contains 15 residues. After removal of 2 bases from V and 10 bases from J, the junction contained 7 bases not matched to a gene. CDR3 protein: CASSYRAGGGSPLHF. The DNA for the CDR3 is TGTGCCAGCAGTTACAGGGCAGGGGGCGGATCACCCCTCCACTTT.

The rearrangement joins TRBV9 to TRBJ2-2; 7 nucleotides match TRBD1. Losses at the gene ends were 3 bases for V and 1 base for J; bases not matched to a gene: 3. Germline V CDR1 and CDR2: SGDLS, YYNGEE. The CDR3 spans 15 residues. CDR3 DNA sequence: TGTGCCAGCAGCGGAGGGGGCAAGAACACCGGGGAGCTGTTTTTT. Residues: CASSGGGKNTGELFF.